The rows below give T cell receptor beta chains drawn from one sample of a study of T-cell memory formation after mild COVID-19. From the 5' RACE reads, TCRdb called clonotypes with MiXCR, one entry per CDR3 protein. The table records approximately 190,000 distinct CDR3 sequences, around 17% of them present only once. Source material: PBMCs or a T cell subset sorted from them (not recorded which). These TCRs come from an adult woman who had mild COVID-19 (a few samples of this study predate the infection). Cell type and time point are not known. Both conserved end residues are part of each CDR3. Fields, in order: V gene, clone size, CDR3 length, J gene, D gene, CDR3 protein, CDR3 DNA. The D gene is left open where the match is weak. The listing skips clone size in some rows; elsewhere it reads once, few, many or a size class.

>TRBV6-5|-|13|TRBJ1-6|-
CASSPGVNSPLHF
TGTGCCAGCAGCCCCGGGGTCAATTCACCCCTCCACTTT
>TRBV7-2|many|15|TRBJ2-3|-
CASSLERGRTDTQYF
TGTGCCAGCAGCTTAGAAAGGGGGAGGACAGATACGCAGTATTTT
>TRBV27|-|12|TRBJ2-3|-
CATGLGTDTQYF
TGTGCCACAGGGCTAGGCACAGATACGCAGTATTTT
>TRBV6-1|few|12|TRBJ1-5|-
CASSNRVQPQHF
TGTGCCAGCAGCAACAGGGTCCAGCCCCAGCATTTT
>TRBV11-1|-|13|TRBJ2-3|-
CASSPSSSDTQYF
TGTGCCAGCAGCCCATCATCTTCAGATACGCAGTATTTT
>TRBV3-1|-|12|TRBJ1-1|-
CASSPFGNEAFF
TGTGCCAGCAGCCCCTTCGGGAATGAAGCTTTCTTT
>TRBV2|-|14|TRBJ2-7|TRBD1
CASKPGTGYLEQYF
TGTGCCAGCAAGCCGGGGACAGGATACCTGGAGCAGTACTTC
>TRBV7-8|few|12|TRBJ1-1|-
CASSAGGYRAFF
TGTGCCAGCAGCGCGGGAGGTTATAGAGCTTTCTTT
>TRBV6-5|-|15|TRBJ2-5|-
CASSRDSDSQETQYF
TGTGCCAGCAGCCGTGACTCGGATAGCCAAGAGACCCAGTACTTC
>TRBV27|few|14|TRBJ2-7|TRBD1
CASSPGQGRAEQYF
TGTGCCAGCAGTCCGGGACAGGGCCGGGCCGAGCAGTACTTC
>TRBV5-1|few|18|TRBJ1-4|-
CASSLVYGKSATNEKLFF
TGCGCCAGCAGCTTGGTATATGGGAAGAGTGCAACTAATGAAAAACTGTTTTTT
>TRBV6-4|few|13|TRBJ1-1|-
CASREQVSTEAFF
TGTGCCAGCAGAGAACAGGTATCCACTGAAGCTTTCTTT
>TRBV3-1|-|16|TRBJ2-5|-
CASSPSGTRIQETQYF
TGTGCCAGCAGCCCCTCCGGGACAAGAATTCAAGAGACCCAGTACTTC
>TRBV4-1|-|17|TRBJ1-3|TRBD1
CASSQFRDSEAGNTIYF
TGCGCCAGCAGCCAATTCCGGGACAGTGAAGCTGGAAACACCATATATTTT
>TRBV6-5|-|16|TRBJ2-2|TRBD1
CASRRSTGRNTGELFF
TGTGCCAGCAGAAGGTCGACAGGGAGAAACACCGGGGAGCTGTTTTTT
>TRBV5-1|few|17|TRBJ2-7|TRBD2
CASSLVSGTSGWDEQYF
TGCGCCAGCAGCTTGGTTTCCGGGACTAGCGGTTGGGACGAGCAGTACTTC
>TRBV6-5|few|11|TRBJ2-7|-
CASSYMGGEYF
TGTGCCAGCAGTTACATGGGGGGAGAGTACTTC
>TRBV20-1|-|13|TRBJ2-3|-
CSARFAYTDTQYF
TGCAGTGCTAGATTTGCCTACACAGATACGCAGTATTTT
>TRBV20-1|few|14|TRBJ2-7|-
CSAVAYIGAYEQYF
TGCAGTGCTGTGGCGTACATCGGGGCCTACGAGCAGTACTTC
>TRBV5-4|-|16|TRBJ2-7|TRBD1
CASSHGQGSTGYEQYF
TGTGCCAGCAGCCACGGACAGGGGTCGACGGGCTACGAGCAGTACTTC
>TRBV6-6|few|13|TRBJ1-1|-
CASSYRTDTEAFF
TGTGCCAGCAGTTACAGGACAGACACTGAAGCTTTCTTT
>TRBV7-9|many|14|TRBJ1-1|-
CASSLNGRNTEAFF
TGTGCCAGCAGCTTAAACGGCCGGAACACTGAAGCTTTCTTT
>TRBV27|few|16|TRBJ2-1|TRBD2
CASTLRTSMAHMKQFF
TGTGCCAGCACCCTTCGGACTAGCATGGCTCACATGAAGCAGTTCTTC
>TRBV7-2|few|15|TRBJ1-1|TRBD1
CASSLATGGSTEAFF
TGTGCCAGCAGCTTAGCGACAGGGGGTAGCACTGAAGCTTTCTTT
>TRBV30|-|11|TRBJ2-7|TRBD2
CALSGSYEQYF
TGTGCCCTTAGCGGGAGCTACGAGCAGTACTTC
>TRBV7-2|few|17|TRBJ2-5|TRBD2
CASSGGLAGGALETQYF
TGTGCCAGCAGCGGCGGACTAGCGGGAGGGGCACTGGAGACCCAGTACTTC
>TRBV18|-|17|TRBJ1-4|-
CASSPEATEPANEKLFF
TGTGCCAGCTCACCAGAGGCGACGGAACCCGCTAATGAAAAACTGTTTTTT
>TRBV6-5|few|14|TRBJ1-2|-
CASSYSSRNYGYTF
TGTGCCAGCAGTTACTCGTCCCGAAACTATGGCTACACCTTC
>TRBV12-3/TRBV12-4|-|14|TRBJ1-3|-
CASSLATAGNTIYF
TGTGCCAGCAGTTTAGCGACGGCTGGAAACACCATATATTTT
>TRBV12-3/TRBV12-4|-|13|TRBJ2-5|-
CASSSSLEKTQYF
TGTGCCAGCAGTTCGAGTCTGGAAAAGACCCAGTACTTC
>TRBV6-1|-|9|TRBJ1-2|-
CASSAGRQF
TGTGCCAGCAGTGCCGGACGCCAATTC
>TRBV27|few|15|TRBJ2-7|-
CASTGLRGPSYEQYF
TGTGCCAGCACCGGACTCAGGGGTCCCTCCTACGAGCAGTACTTC
>TRBV7-6|many|15|TRBJ2-6|-
CASSLWSSGANVLTF
TGTGCCAGCAGCCTCTGGAGCTCTGGGGCCAACGTCCTGACTTTC
>TRBV12-3/TRBV12-4|few|14|TRBJ2-5|-
CASSPWTPRGTQYF
TGTGCCAGCAGTCCCTGGACACCCCGGGGGACCCAGTACTTC
>TRBV18|-|13|TRBJ2-7|TRBD1
CASSQGAPYEQYF
TGTGCCAGCTCACAGGGGGCCCCGTACGAGCAGTACTTC
>TRBV7-2|-|15|TRBJ1-5|-
CASSSGRGSNQPQHF
TGTGCCAGCAGCTCCGGCAGGGGTAGCAATCAGCCCCAGCATTTT
>TRBV12-3/TRBV12-4|-|16|TRBJ2-5|TRBD1
CASSLGTGFGQETQYF
TGTGCCAGCAGCTTAGGGACAGGGTTCGGGCAAGAGACCCAGTACTTC
>TRBV12-5|many|13|TRBJ1-1|TRBD1
CASGLTGQAEAFF
TGTGCTAGTGGCCTGACAGGGCAGGCTGAAGCTTTCTTT
>TRBV4-2|-|13|TRBJ2-1|TRBD2
CASSQALADEQFF
TGTGCCAGCAGCCAAGCACTAGCGGATGAGCAGTTCTTC
>TRBV7-9|-|15|TRBJ2-3|-
CASSLSLAGRDTQYF
TGTGCCAGCAGCTTATCGCTGGCTGGGAGGGATACGCAGTATTTT
>TRBV7-2|few|15|TRBJ1-5|TRBD1
CASTLYRQGGQPQHF
TGTGCCAGCACCTTATACCGACAGGGCGGACAGCCCCAGCATTTT
>TRBV9|-|16|TRBJ2-1|TRBD2
CASSPQAGGPGNEQFF
TGTGCCAGCAGCCCTCAAGCGGGGGGGCCGGGCAATGAGCAGTTCTTC
>TRBV12-3/TRBV12-4|few|13|TRBJ1-1|TRBD1
CASSGSGGIRAFF
TGTGCCAGCAGTGGTTCAGGGGGAATAAGAGCTTTCTTT
>TRBV3-1|-|17|TRBJ2-3|TRBD2
CASSQGWALAGPDTQYF
TGTGCCAGCAGCCAAGGGTGGGCTCTAGCGGGGCCAGATACGCAGTATTTT
>TRBV12-3/TRBV12-4|-|17|TRBJ1-5|TRBD1
CASSSGTGGSRGQPQHF
TGTGCCAGCAGTTCTGGGACAGGGGGAAGTAGGGGTCAGCCCCAGCATTTT